The 29 T cell receptor beta chains below were found in one sample sequenced in a study of T-cell reconstitution after alpha-beta-depleted transplantation in children. This sample's TCRbeta library carried unique molecular identifier barcodes. Each CDR3 protein is one row after TCRdb ran MiXCR on the PCR reads. The data contain about 610,000 distinct CDR3 sequences, 10% of them singletons. Source: PBMCs from the stem cell graft donor, taken from the stem cell graft. The receptors stem from a human donor who donated a stem cell graft to a child with acute myeloid leukemia.

This clonotype was recorded a few times. This sequence joins TRBV28 and TRBJ2-1; D is perhaps TRBD1 or TRBD2 (6 bases each). Germline V gene lookup returns CDR1 MDHEN and CDR2 SYDVKM. This CDR3 contains 14 residues. V shed 7 bases and J shed 0 bases, with 10 bases lying between them. The CDR3 sequence is CASIKGGSYNEQFF. The CDR3 DNA reads TGTGCCAGCATTAAGGGGGGCTCCTACAATGAGCAGTTCTTC.

This clonotype was seen repeatedly, ten times or more. This chain uses TRBV6-5 with TRBJ1-1; tentatively, D is TRBD1 (6 bases). Trimming stripped 0 bases from V and 8 bases from J, with 13 bases between. The germline CDR1 and CDR2 sequences are MNHEY and SVGAGI. The CDR3 consists of 14 residues. Written as DNA, the CDR3 is TGTGCCAGCAGTTACTCGGGGGGGCGAATCGAAGCTTTCTTT. Amino acid sequence: CASSYSGGRIEAFF.

This clonotype was seen more than once but under ten times. This rearrangement joins TRBV7-3 to TRBJ2-1, with TRBD2 identical over 11 bases. This CDR3 spans 16 amino acids. Per the germline V gene, CDR1 is SGHTA and CDR2 is FQGTGA. The V gene end was trimmed by 6 bases and the J gene end by 6 bases; junction bases not matched to a gene: 10. CDR3 in DNA: TGTGCCAGCAGTCCATCCGGGACTAGCGGAGCCAATGAGCAGTTCTTC. Encoded protein: CASSPSGTSGANEQFF.

The chain employs TRBV28 and TRBJ2-7; no definite D call. The ends were cut back, 8 bases at V and 3 bases at J, with 5 bases in the middle. Germline V gene lookup returns CDR1 MDHEN and CDR2 SYDVKM. This CDR3 comprises 10 residues. The CDR3 sequence: CASGIYEQYF. The DNA of the CDR3 is TGTGCCAGCGGAATCTACGAGCAGTACTTC.

As to this clonotype: A much larger clone sits a single nucleotide away, making a read error possible. CDR3 in DNA: TGTGCCACCAGCAAAGAAGGGGGAGTGACAGATACGCAGTATTTT. It yields the protein CATSKEGGVTDTQYF. V is TRBV15 and J is TRBJ2-3; D might be TRBD1 (6 bases). Trimming took 4 bases from V and 3 from J, leaving 14 bases between them. The CDR3 covers 15 residues. CDR1 is LNHNV, CDR2 YYDKDF, per germline (reference sequence).

This clonotype turned up a few times. V and J are TRBV10-3 and TRBJ2-3; TRBD1 matches at 9 bases. The germline V gene encodes CDR1 ENHRY and CDR2 SYGVKD. The V gene end was trimmed by 6 bases and the J gene end by 6 bases; junction bases not matched to a gene: 10. The CDR3 spans 15 residues. The CDR3 spells CAISGGTGFLDTQYF. CDR3 DNA sequence: TGTGCCATCAGCGGGGGGACAGGGTTTCTGGATACGCAGTATTTT.

There are many counts of this clonotype. This chain links TRBV4-3 with TRBJ2-4; 9 nucleotides line up with TRBD2. Trimming removed 0 bases from V and 4 bases from J; junction bases left unmatched: 7. This CDR3 contains 17 residues. Per the germline V gene, CDR1 is LGHNA and CDR2 is YSLEER. The CDR3: CASSQDGASGTKNIQYF. CDR3 sequence (DNA): TGCGCCAGCAGCCAAGATGGGGCTAGCGGGACTAAAAACATTCAGTACTTC.

This clonotype appeared a few times. The rearrangement links TRBV6-1 to TRBJ2-1; D possibly corresponds to TRBD2 (6 bases). The length of the CDR3 is 12 residues. The germline V and J ends were trimmed by 3 bases and 13 bases, with 13 bases remaining between them. Looked up from germline, CDR1 is MNHNS and CDR2 is SASEGT. CDR3 DNA: TGTGCCAGCAGTGACCGGGACTGGACCCAGTTCTTC. Translated, it gives CASSDRDWTQFF.

The rearrangement uses TRBV28 and TRBJ1-2, with no clear D. The CDR3 has 14 residues. Germline CDR1 and CDR2: MDHEN and SYDVKM. V shed 6 bases and J shed 5 bases, with 16 bases lying between them. This chain's CDR3 is CASSPPGEVYGYTF. CDR3 bases: TGTGCCAGCAGCCCCCCCGGAGAGGTTTATGGCTACACCTTC.

V usage is TRBV19 and J usage is TRBJ2-7, with TRBD2 matching over 10 bases. Germline lookup yields CDR1 LNHDA and CDR2 SQIVND (reference sequence). V shed 1 base and J 5 bases; nucleotides not matched to a gene: 5. CDR3 length: 15 residues. CDR3 loop: CASSIGSSGSNEQYF. In DNA, the CDR3 is TGTGCCAGTAGTATAGGTTCTAGCGGGAGTAACGAGCAGTACTTC.

The rearrangement links TRBV29-1 to TRBJ1-1; D possibly corresponds to TRBD1 (5 bases). This CDR3 region has 14 residues. Germline V gives CDR1 SQVTM, CDR2 ANQGSEA. Between the trimmed V and J ends, which lost 4 bases and 6 bases, there was a span of 18 bases. The CDR3 sequence: CSVASQGSRSEAFF. For the CDR3, the DNA is TGCAGCGTTGCGTCCCAGGGTAGTCGTTCTGAAGCTTTCTTT.

This clonotype was seen repeatedly, ten times or more. The V call is TRBV7-2, the J call TRBJ2-5; no clear D. The CDR3 sequence is 12 residues long. Between the trimmed V and J ends, which lost 6 bases and 1 base, there was a span of 6 bases. CDR1 and CDR2 (germline): SGHTA, FQGNSA. This CDR3 is CASSDFQETQYF. CDR3 coding DNA: TGTGCCAGCAGTGACTTCCAAGAGACCCAGTACTTC.

The chain has TRBV5-1 and TRBJ1-4, with no clear D. Germline V gene lookup returns CDR1 SGHRS and CDR2 YFSETQ. This CDR3 comprises 15 residues. Deletions cut 2 bases from V and 2 bases from J, with 10 bases between. The CDR3 coding sequence is TGCGCCAGCAGCTTAATTTTCGGCACTAATGAAAAACTGTTTTTT. Translation: CASSLIFGTNEKLFF.

This sequence joins TRBV7-8 and TRBJ2-3; the D gene could be TRBD1 or TRBD2 (5 bases each). V was pared by 1 base and J by 8 bases, with 10 bases between. This CDR3 contains 13 residues. CDR1 is SGHVS, CDR2 FQNEAQ, per germline. DNA of the CDR3: TGTGCCAGCAGCTTAGATGGGGCGGGTACGCAGTATTTT. It encodes CASSLDGAGTQYF.

This clonotype was counted a few times. The V call is TRBV29-1, the J call TRBJ1-2; weak D call: TRBD1 (5 bases). The germline CDR1 and CDR2 sequences are SQVTM and ANQGSEA. Trimming cost V 7 bases and J 2 bases, with 11 bases left between them. This CDR3 is 12 amino acids long. The CDR3 region has the DNA TGCAGCGCCTCCCCAGGGAACTATGGCTACACCTTC. This codes for CSASPGNYGYTF.

The chain employs TRBV18 and TRBJ1-1; 9 bases are shared with TRBD1. Trimming took 5 bases from V and 5 from J; bases not matched to a gene: 3. CDR3 length: 13 amino acids. Germline CDR1 reads KGHSH; CDR2 reads LQKENI. The CDR3 region has the DNA TGTGCCAGCTCAGGGACAGGGCGAACTGAAGCTTTCTTT. Amino acids: CASSGTGRTEAFF.

This clonotype was seen a few times. This chain connects TRBV27 to TRBJ2-1; D may be TRBD2 (6 bases). V gave up 5 bases and J gave up 7 bases, with 21 bases separating them. Per the germline V gene, CDR1 is MNHEY and CDR2 is SMNVEV (reference sequence). The CDR3 contains 16 residues. The CDR3 reads CASSPSRGRGPNEQFF. CDR3 DNA: TGTGCCAGCAGTCCTTCCCGGGGGAGAGGGCCTAATGAGCAGTTCTTC.

This clonotype was picked up many times. V gene TRBV20-1 combines with J gene TRBJ2-7; 7 bases align to TRBD1. In germline, CDR1 is DFQATT, CDR2 SNEGSKA (reference sequence). This CDR3 is 11 amino acids long. V trimming: 6 bases; J trimming: 5 bases; junction bases outside the gene matches: 4. The CDR3: CSAETGNEQYF. Here the CDR3 DNA reads TGCAGTGCGGAGACAGGGAACGAGCAGTACTTC.

This clonotype appeared many times. The chain links TRBV29-1 to TRBJ2-3, with TRBD2 as a possible D gene (6 bases). Trimming took 2 bases from V and 0 from J, leaving 9 bases between them. The germline CDR1 and CDR2 sequences are SQVTM and ANQGSEA. This CDR3 is 14 amino acids long. CDR3 residues: CSVERGWSTDTQYF. CDR3 nucleotides: TGCAGCGTTGAACGGGGGTGGAGCACAGATACGCAGTATTTT.

This clonotype was seen only a few times. The chain is built from TRBV7-8 and TRBJ1-4, with TRBD1 as a possible D gene (6 bases). Germline values: CDR1 SGHVS, CDR2 FQNEAQ. The CDR3 runs 14 residues. Trimming removed 6 bases from V and 7 bases from J, with 15 bases in between. The CDR3 DNA reads as TGTGCCAGCAGAGGAACAGGGTTACTTGAAAAACTGTTTTTT. Its translation: CASRGTGLLEKLFF.

The genes are TRBV18 and TRBJ2-5, with 8 bases that match TRBD2. CDR3 length equals 15 residues. Trimming cost V 2 bases and J 4 bases; bases outside gene matches: 6. CDR1 and CDR2 from the germline V gene are KGHSH and LQKENI. The CDR3 protein is CASSPGAGDGETQYF. In DNA, the CDR3 is TGTGCCAGCTCACCAGGAGCGGGGGACGGAGAGACCCAGTACTTC. Full variable domain (rest looked up from reference TRBV18 and TRBJ2-5): NAGVMQNPRHLVRRRGQEARLRCSPMKGHSHVYWYRQLPEEGLKFMVYLQKENIIDESGMPKERFSAEFPKEGPSILRIQQVVRGDSAAYFCASSPGAGDGETQYFGPGTRLLVL.

This sequence joins TRBV6-1 and TRBJ1-5, with D perhaps TRBD1 (6 bases). Germline assignment: CDR1 MNHNS and CDR2 SASEGT. Trimming left V 8 bases short and J 9 bases short, with 17 bases between. This CDR3 comprises 13 residues. CDR3 sequence reads: CASGGAFGRPQHF. The DNA of the CDR3 is TGTGCCAGCGGGGGGGCATTTGGGAGGCCCCAGCATTTT.

The CDR3: CSVVAQGRDEQFF. DNA for the CDR3: TGCAGCGTTGTTGCACAGGGGAGGGATGAGCAGTTCTTC. J is TRBJ2-1 and V is TRBV29-1; D may correspond to TRBD1 or TRBD2 (7 bases each). The CDR3 is 13 amino acids. Germline V gene sequence: CDR1 SQVTM, CDR2 ANQGSEA. V lost 4 bases, J lost 8 bases, and 15 bases lay in between.

This clonotype was seen only a few times. The chain is built from TRBV12-3 or TRBV12-4 and TRBJ2-5; TRBD1 might be the D (5 bases). This CDR3 has 14 residues. V lost 8 bases and J lost 4, with 17 bases in between. The CDR3 loop reads CASSVGRGGETQYF. CDR3 DNA sequence: TGTGCCAGCTCGGTGGGAAGGGGCGGAGAGACCCAGTACTTC.

This clonotype was counted between two and nine times. CDR3 nucleotide sequence: TGTGCCTGGACCATAGGACTAGCGGGAGGGTCCTACGAGCAGTACTTC. Translated: CAWTIGLAGGSYEQYF. The chain links TRBV30 to TRBJ2-7, with 15 nucleotides matching TRBD2. The germline CDR1 and CDR2 sequences are GTSNPN and SVGIG (reference sequence). The ends lost 4 bases at V and 1 base at J; junction bases unmatched: 5. The CDR3 spans 16 residues.

This clonotype showed up many times. The V gene is TRBV4-2, the J gene TRBJ2-3, with TRBD2 matching 7 bases. Germline values: CDR1 LGHNA, CDR2 YNFKEQ. This CDR3 is 14 amino acids long. V shed 0 bases and J 10 bases; nucleotides not matched to a gene: 7. The CDR3 sequence is CASSQDRGESAQYF. CDR3 coding DNA: TGTGCCAGCAGCCAAGATCGGGGGGAGTCGGCGCAGTATTTT.

The V call is TRBV30, the J call TRBJ2-3; D unresolved. The V and J ends lost 5 bases and 2 bases respectively, with 14 bases between them. The CDR3 length is 14 residues. Germline CDR1 and CDR2: GTSNPN and SVGIG (reference sequence). CDR3 sequence reads: CAWDKEGPTDTQYF. CDR3 sequence (DNA): TGTGCCTGGGATAAAGAAGGGCCCACAGATACGCAGTATTTT.

The CDR3 reads CASSLVRPSSTDTQYF. CDR3 DNA: TGTGCCAGCAGCTTAGTACGGCCCTCTAGCACAGATACGCAGTATTTT. The chain uses TRBV7-9 and TRBJ2-3, with no clear D. The CDR3 sequence is 16 residues long. Germline V gives CDR1 SEHNR, CDR2 FQNEAQ (reference sequence). V lost 1 base and J 0 bases, leaving 11 bases between the germline ends. Together with reference TRBV7-9 and TRBJ2-3, the CDR3 gives the full variable domain: DTGVSQNPRHKITKRGQNVTFRCDPISEHNRLYWYRQTLGQGPEFLTYFQNEAQLEKSRLLSDRFSAERPKGSFSTLEIQRTEQGDSAMYLCASSLVRPSSTDTQYFGPGTRLTVL.

This chain's CDR3 is CAISESASYGYTF. CDR3 DNA sequence: TGTGCCATCAGTGAGTCAGCAAGCTATGGCTACACCTTC. The chain has TRBV10-3 and TRBJ1-2; D gene uncertain. Trimming took 0 bases from V and 4 from J, leaving 6 bases between them. The CDR3 spans 13 residues. The germline gives CDR1 ENHRY, CDR2 SYGVKD.